These 26 T cell receptor beta chains originate from one sample sequenced in a study of shared T cell receptors in the human thymus. Repertoires were generated with immunoSEQ multiplex PCR, while TCRdb's copy carries only in-frame clones and drops some. The data contain roughly 550,000 clones, around 82% of them seen just once; the ten biggest clones take up 0.013%. Separately, the same data were catalogued under a study of human thymus T cells.

Sequencing used thymocytes. These receptors were obtained from a boy under two years old with a congenital heart defect.

This chain joins TRBV29-1 and TRBJ2-1; D remains unclear. Germline V gene data show CDR1 as SQVTM and CDR2 as ANQGSEA. The ends were cut back, 5 bases at V and 5 bases at J, with 13 bases in the middle. This CDR3 spans 13 amino acids. The CDR3 spells CSVPANKNNEQFF. CDR3 sequence (DNA): TGCAGCGTTCCTGCCAACAAGAACAATGAGCAGTTCTTC.

This chain links TRBV4-1 with TRBJ2-3, with a tentative D call TRBD1 (6 bases). Between the trimmed V and J ends, which lost 0 bases and 5 bases, there was a span of 12 bases. This CDR3 spans 15 amino acids. From germline, CDR1 is MGHRA and CDR2 YSYEKL. The CDR3: CASSQEQRGGDTQYF. The CDR3, as DNA: TGCGCCAGCAGCCAAGAACAGCGAGGGGGAGATACGCAGTATTTT.

This chain joins TRBV14 and TRBJ2-1; 10 bases match TRBD2. CDR3 length: 19 amino acids. J lost 7 bases, V lost 1 base, and 16 bases had no gene match. CDR1 and CDR2 (germline): SGHDN, FVKESK. Here the CDR3 reads CASSQVRSSGSDPENEQFF. CDR3 nucleotides: TGTGCCAGCAGCCAAGTTAGATCTAGCGGGAGCGACCCTGAGAATGAGCAGTTCTTC.

The genes are TRBV11-1 and TRBJ2-7, with a possible D match to TRBD2 (6 bases). V was trimmed by 3 bases and J by 3 bases, leaving 9 bases between them. CDR3 size: 13 residues. Looked up from germline, CDR1 is SGHAT and CDR2 is FQDESV (reference sequence). Here the CDR3 reads CASSLASDYEQYF. CDR3 nucleotide sequence: TGTGCCAGCAGCTTGGCTAGCGACTACGAGCAGTACTTC.

This CDR3 reads CSVAPCGRFDEQFF. The CDR3 DNA sequence: TGCAGCGTAGCCCCCTGCGGGAGGTTCGATGAGCAGTTCTTC. The chain links TRBV29-1 to TRBJ2-1, with TRBD2 matching over 8 bases. The CDR3 spans 14 residues. From germline, CDR1 is SQVTM and CDR2 ANQGSEA. The V segment lost 6 bases and the J segment 8 bases; nucleotides outside the gene matches: 12.

V and J are TRBV11-2 and TRBJ2-2; 7 bases align to TRBD1. Germline CDR1 SGHAT, CDR2 FQNNGV. Trimming at V came to 0 bases and at J to 6 bases, leaving 10 bases not matched to a gene. The CDR3 covers 17 residues. The CDR3 reads CASSLDSTGSRSGELFF. The CDR3 nucleotides are TGTGCCAGCAGCTTAGATTCGACAGGGAGTCGTTCCGGGGAGCTGTTTTTT. The whole variable domain, remainder taken from reference TRBV11-2 and TRBJ2-2, is EAGVAQSPRYKIIEKRQSVAFWCNPISGHATLYWYQQILGQGPKLLIQFQNNGVVDDSQLPKDRFSAERLKGVDSTLKIQPAKLEDSAVYLCASSLDSTGSRSGELFFGEGSRLTVL.

This clone was found a few times. The chain carries TRBV28 and TRBJ1-2, with 7 bases lining up with TRBD1. CDR1 is MDHEN, CDR2 SYDVKM, per germline. The CDR3 is 13 amino acids. The J segment lost 3 bases and the V segment lost 2 bases, leaving 0 bases of the junction unmatched. The DNA for the CDR3 is TGTGCCAGCAGTTTAACAGGGGACTATGGCTACACCTTC. Translated: CASSLTGDYGYTF.

V and J are TRBV19 and TRBJ2-2, with D tentatively TRBD2 (6 bases). The CDR3 extends over 15 amino acids. Trimming left V 4 bases short and J 6 bases short, with 15 bases between. Germline V gives CDR1 LNHDA, CDR2 SQIVND (reference sequence). This CDR3 reads CASSNRDFLPGELFF. In nucleotides, the CDR3 is TGTGCCAGTAGTAACCGGGACTTCCTCCCCGGGGAGCTGTTTTTT.

The genes are TRBV14 and TRBJ1-5; TRBD1 aligns across 9 bases. V lost 4 bases, J lost 3 bases, and 7 bases stayed unmatched. The CDR3 contains 16 residues. CDR1 is SGHDN and CDR2 is FVKESK in the germline V gene. In DNA form, the CDR3 reads TGTGCCAGCAGCCTCTCCTGGACAGGGGACAATCAGCCCCAGCATTTT. This encodes CASSLSWTGDNQPQHF.

The V and J genes are TRBV2 and TRBJ2-3, with D possibly being TRBD2 (6 bases). V lost 8 bases, J lost 6 bases, and 27 bases lay in between. This CDR3 has 17 residues. The germline V gene encodes CDR1 SNHLY and CDR2 FYNNEI. CDR3 bases: TGTGCCAGCGCGGGTGAGGGATCCGGGAGCCCGGTCGATACGCAGTATTTT. Residues: CASAGEGSGSPVDTQYF.

This rearrangement joins TRBV5-6 to TRBJ1-1, with a possible D match to TRBD1 (6 bases). The germline CDR1 and CDR2 sequences are SGHDT and YYEEEE. The V gene lost 3 bases and the J gene lost 0 bases, with 15 bases spanning the gap. This CDR3 is 16 amino acids long. The CDR3 loop is CASSSRTDQLNTEAFF. The DNA for the CDR3 is TGTGCCAGCAGCTCGAGGACAGATCAACTGAACACTGAAGCTTTCTTT.

A word on this clone: Within the sample, other DNA sequences also encode this same CDR3. The chain combines TRBV6-5 with TRBJ1-1; D gene uncertain. This CDR3 is built from 14 residues. Trimming removed 5 bases at V and 0 bases at J, with 10 bases between. Germline V lookup: CDR1 MNHEY, CDR2 SVGAGI. In nucleotides, the CDR3 is TGTGCCAGCAGTCCCCCGGGGATGAACACTGAAGCTTTCTTT. Its translation: CASSPPGMNTEAFF.

V is TRBV4-1 and J is TRBJ1-5; possibly TRBD1 for D (5 bases). The CDR3 sequence is 13 residues long. Trimming took 4 bases from V and 7 from J, leaving 11 bases between them. The germline V gene has CDR1 MGHRA and CDR2 YSYEKL. The CDR3 loop reads CASSLVGGQPQHF. The CDR3 coding sequence is TGCGCCAGCAGCCTCGTGGGGGGACAGCCCCAGCATTTT.

The chain carries TRBV6-1 and TRBJ2-1; TRBD1 matches at 7 bases. This CDR3 has 16 amino acids. The germline V gene encodes CDR1 MNHNS and CDR2 SASEGT. The V gene end was trimmed by 2 bases and the J gene end by 8 bases; junction bases not matched to a gene: 12. The CDR3 loop is CASSERGDRVEDEQFF. In nucleotides, the CDR3 is TGTGCCAGCAGTGAACGAGGCGACAGGGTGGAGGATGAGCAGTTCTTC.

The J gene is TRBJ2-1, the V gene TRBV11-3; D is ambiguous. Germline lookup yields CDR1 SGHNT and CDR2 YENEEA. Trimming stripped 0 bases from V and 6 bases from J, with 6 bases between. This CDR3 spans 13 amino acids. The CDR3 is CASSLDPSNEQFF. The CDR3 DNA is TGTGCCAGCAGCTTAGATCCTAGCAATGAGCAGTTCTTC.

This clone came up once. This chain links TRBV28 with TRBJ1-2, with unresolved D. Germline V gives CDR1 MDHEN, CDR2 SYDVKM. The V and J ends lost 0 bases and 3 bases respectively, with 11 bases between them. The CDR3 length is 15 residues. The CDR3 DNA is TGTGCCAGCAGTTTATGGGGCAGGAGGCACTATGGCTACACCTTC. Translation gives CASSLWGRRHYGYTF.

This rearrangement joins TRBV30 to TRBJ2-3; 9 nucleotides match TRBD2. CDR1 and CDR2 (germline): GTSNPN, SVGIG (reference sequence). The length of the CDR3 is 15 residues. V was clipped by 3 bases and J by 6 bases; unmatched bases: 10. The CDR3: CAWRPLAGRGDTQYF. The DNA of the CDR3 is TGTGCCTGGAGACCCCTAGCGGGAAGGGGGGATACGCAGTATTTT.

This clone was counted a few times. CDR3 sequence: CASSLSQAREKLFF. CDR3 DNA: TGTGCCAGCAGCTTGAGTCAGGCAAGGGAAAAACTGTTTTTT. The chain is built from TRBV5-6 and TRBJ1-4; D unclear. V was cut by 1 base and J by 8 bases, with 12 bases left in between. This CDR3 is 14 amino acids long. The germline V gene has CDR1 SGHDT and CDR2 YYEEEE.

The CDR3 DNA reads TGCGCCAGCAGCTTGGAGCACCAGTGGGACTCCTTTTACGAGCAGTACTTC. Translating gives CASSLEHQWDSFYEQYF. The chain employs TRBV5-1 and TRBJ2-7; D is possibly TRBD2 (6 bases). The germline CDR1 and CDR2 sequences are SGHRS and YFSETQ. Between the trimmed V and J ends, which lost 0 bases and 4 bases, there was a span of 20 bases. The CDR3 sequence is 17 residues long.

The rearrangement joins TRBV4-1 to TRBJ2-3, with D unclear. This CDR3 has 16 residues. The germline V gene encodes CDR1 MGHRA and CDR2 YSYEKL. The V end lost 5 bases, the J end lost 0 bases, and 15 bases lay between the germline ends. CDR3 DNA sequence: TGCGCCAGCAGCTCCCATGTAGAGTTAAGCACAGATACGCAGTATTTT. The encoded protein is CASSSHVELSTDTQYF.

The rearrangement uses TRBV15 and TRBJ1-5; TRBD1 is a possible D gene (5 bases). V lost 4 bases and J 2 bases, leaving 9 bases between the germline ends. This CDR3 spans 14 amino acids. CDR1 is LNHNV and CDR2 is YYDKDF in the germline V gene (reference sequence). Here the CDR3 DNA reads TGTGCCACCAGCACAGGGAGGGGCAATCAGCCCCAGCATTTT. This translates into CATSTGRGNQPQHF.

CDR3 loop: CASSYRDGDSYYEQYF. The CDR3, as DNA: TGTGCCAGCAGTTATAGGGACGGGGACAGCTACTACGAGCAGTACTTC. The chain links TRBV6-6 to TRBJ2-7; 7 bases align to TRBD1. Looked up from germline, CDR1 is MNHNY and CDR2 is SVGAGI (reference sequence). The CDR3 has 16 amino acids. After removal of 3 bases from V and 3 bases from J, the junction contained 11 bases not matched to a gene.

V gene TRBV11-2 combines with J gene TRBJ2-7; 7 bases agree with TRBD1. V shed 5 bases and J 7 bases; nucleotides not matched to a gene: 8. The CDR3 covers 13 residues. CDR1 SGHAT and CDR2 FQNNGV come from the germline V gene. The CDR3 loop reads CASSRDRAEEQYF. DNA of the CDR3: TGTGCCAGCAGCCGAGACAGGGCAGAAGAGCAGTACTTC.

V usage is TRBV14 and J usage is TRBJ1-2; 8 positions agree with TRBD1. Germline loops: CDR1 SGHDN, CDR2 FVKESK. The CDR3 extends over 18 amino acids. The junction had 14 bases not matched to a gene; V was cut back by 0 bases and J by 5 bases. The CDR3 region is CASSQDTGDRRRQYGYTF. Written as DNA, the CDR3 is TGTGCCAGCAGCCAAGATACGGGGGACAGGCGGAGACAATATGGCTACACCTTC.

The V gene is TRBV7-2, the J gene TRBJ2-1, with 8 bases identical to TRBD2. The CDR3 loop spans 16 amino acids. Germline loops: CDR1 SGHTA, CDR2 FQGNSA. V trimming: 5 bases; J trimming: 2 bases; junction bases outside the gene matches: 8. CDR3 sequence reads: CASSPGLAVTYNEQFF. In nucleotides, the CDR3 is TGTGCCAGCAGCCCCGGACTAGCAGTAACCTACAATGAGCAGTTCTTC. The variable domain in full, with the rest retrieved from reference TRBV7-2 and TRBJ2-1, is GAGVSQSPSNKVTEKGKDVELRCDPISGHTALYWYRQSLGQGLEFLIYFQGNSAPDKSGLPSDRFSAERTGGSVSTLTIQRTQQEDSAVYLCASSPGLAVTYNEQFFGPGTRLTVL.

The chain joins TRBV29-1 to TRBJ2-4; D is ambiguous. CDR1 is SQVTM, CDR2 ANQGSEA, per germline. CDR3 length: 13 amino acids. The V end was cut by 4 bases, the J end by 0 bases, with 7 bases between. CDR3 nucleotide sequence: TGCAGCGTTGGAGGTCGAGCCAAAAACATTCAGTACTTC. This encodes CSVGGRAKNIQYF.